Below, one TCR beta chain is given with its context. Between the trimmed V and J ends, which lost 0 bases and 4 bases, there was a span of 11 bases. Germline CDR1 and CDR2: SGHRS and YFSETQ. This CDR3 has 14 residues. The sample is drawn from a study of blood T cell repertoires in COVID-19. The authors' processing: Reference gene primer amplification yielded estimated nucleated cell counts. The table came from immunoSEQ multiplex PCR; TCRdb's copy has only in-frame clones and leaves some out. The DNA gave D and trimming, while V, J and clone size come from that table. This sample has more than 70,000 clones, with 65% to 90% found just once.

The chain joins TRBV5-1 to TRBJ2-7; TRBD2 is a possible D gene (5 bases). The receptor was derived from an older man with active or convalescent COVID-19. Sequenced material: peripheral blood. The CDR3 spells CASSLGGAGYEQYF. CDR3 sequence (DNA): TGCGCCAGCAGCTTGGGGGGAGCCGGGTACGAGCAGTACTTC.